The clone carrying this TCR beta chain was found a few times. What it binds is unknown. CDR1 is SGHRS, CDR2 YFSETQ, per germline. This CDR3 region has 15 residues. V lost 0 bases and J lost 2, with 12 bases in between. The source of the sample is a study of neurological immune-mediated disorders. TCRdb reprocessed the 5' RACE reads via MiXCR and lists one record per CDR3 protein. The sample lists just under 60,000 distinct CDR3 sequences, under 4.5% occurring once. Overall study results and limits: No CDR3 amino acid sequences recurred among expanded clones across subjects, suggesting private repertoires in all groups. On phylogenetic grouping, the repertoires of 18 of 34 multiple sclerosis patients fell within one related-CDR3 cluster, constituting a possible signature.

Unsorted libraries were prepared from 2 million PBMCs held at -80 C. This chain uses TRBV5-1 with TRBJ2-7, with D perhaps TRBD2 (6 bases). The origin of this receptor is a woman aged 25 to 45 with multiple sclerosis. Input material: PBMCs. The CDR3 reads CASSLGPAGPYEQYF. Here the CDR3 DNA reads TGCGCCAGCAGCTTGGGCCCAGCGGGCCCCTACGAGCAGTACTTC.